This is a list of T cell receptor beta chains from one sample in a study of blood T cells in healthy people across ages. TCRdb ran MiXCR on the 5' RACE reads and lists one entry per CDR3 protein. The sample lists about 1.1 million distinct CDR3 sequences; 35% to 40% were seen once. Sample: blood. The receptors here all came from a man younger than 35 in good health. Both conserved end residues are part of each CDR3. Fields, in order: CDR3 protein, CDR3 DNA, V gene, D gene, J gene, clone size. The D gene is left open where the match is weak. Not every row has a clone size; where given, it reads once, few, many or a size class.

CASSLVPTGVRTEAFF,TGCGCCAGCAGCTTGGTTCCGACAGGGGTGAGGACTGAAGCTTTCTTT,TRBV5-1,TRBD1,TRBJ1-1,few
CASSQEARSYEQYF,TGTGCCAGCAGCCAAGAGGCCAGATCCTACGAGCAGTACTTC,TRBV3-1,.,TRBJ2-7,.
CASSLAATSGGATDTQYF,TGTGCCAGCAGCTTAGCCGCGACTAGCGGGGGGGCCACAGATACGCAGTATTTT,TRBV7-8,TRBD2,TRBJ2-3,.
CAWSQGTGANVLTF,TGTGCCTGGAGTCAGGGAACTGGGGCCAACGTCCTGACTTTC,TRBV30,.,TRBJ2-6,.
CASRDSGTGGNQPQHF,TGTGCCAGCAGAGATTCCGGGACAGGGGGCAATCAGCCCCAGCATTTT,TRBV2,TRBD1,TRBJ1-5,.
CASSPGTGGQPQHF,TGTGCCAGCAGCCCCGGGACAGGTGGTCAGCCCCAGCATTTT,TRBV6-5,TRBD1,TRBJ1-5,many
CASSSQAGGGNTDTQYF,TGTGCCAGCAGCTCGCAAGCGGGCGGGGGGAACACAGATACGCAGTATTTT,TRBV7-2,TRBD2,TRBJ2-3,.
CSVEEVADTGELFF,TGCAGCGTTGAAGAAGTCGCCGACACCGGGGAGCTGTTTTTT,TRBV29-1,.,TRBJ2-2,once
CASSHRNTGIRTDTQYF,TGTGCCAGCAGCCACAGGAATACAGGGATTAGGACAGATACGCAGTATTTT,TRBV7-2,.,TRBJ2-3,.
CSGRQGRYGYTF,TGCAGCGGGAGACAGGGACGCTATGGCTACACCTTC,TRBV29-1,TRBD1,TRBJ1-2,few
CARAHRGCRSEQFF,TGTGCCAGAGCTCACAGGGGATGTCGTAGTGAGCAGTTCTTC,TRBV21-1,.,TRBJ2-1,.
CTSGQATYEQYF,TGTACCAGCGGTCAAGCGACCTACGAGCAGTACTTC,TRBV7-9,.,TRBJ2-7,.
CASSQPVGQGAENYGYTF,TGTGCCAGCAGTCAACCTGTGGGACAGGGGGCGGAGAACTATGGCTACACCTTC,TRBV28,TRBD1,TRBJ1-2,.
CASSWRTGLDTQYF,TGTGCCAGCAGTTGGCGGACAGGGTTAGATACGCAGTATTTT,TRBV28,TRBD1,TRBJ2-3,few
CASTFSHNEQYF,TGTGCCAGCACCTTCAGCCACAATGAGCAGTACTTC,TRBV6-2/TRBV6-3,.,TRBJ2-7,.
CSARASLGTGELFF,TGCAGTGCTAGAGCCTCGCTCGGGACCGGGGAGCTGTTTTTT,TRBV20-1,.,TRBJ2-2,few
CASSQDYAPNQPQHF,TGCGCCAGCAGCCAAGACTACGCCCCCAATCAGCCCCAGCATTTT,TRBV4-3,.,TRBJ1-5,few
CASNGRTANYGYTF,TGTGCCAGCAACGGACGTACAGCTAACTATGGCTACACCTTC,TRBV6-2/TRBV6-3,.,TRBJ1-2,few
CASSYMTRGPGNTEAFF,TGCGCCAGCAGCTATATGACCAGGGGGCCTGGGAACACTGAAGCTTTCTTT,TRBV4-1,TRBD1,TRBJ1-1,few
CASSLAGLEDNEQFF,TGCGCCAGCAGCTTGGCCGGCCTTGAGGACAATGAGCAGTTCTTC,TRBV5-1,.,TRBJ2-1,.
CASTPKGQVNQPQHF,TGTGCCAGCACCCCAAAGGGACAGGTCAATCAGCCCCAGCATTTT,TRBV12-3/TRBV12-4,TRBD1,TRBJ1-5,few
CASSLNRSNSPLHF,TGTGCCAGCAGCCTAAACCGTTCGAATTCACCCCTCCACTTT,TRBV7-2,.,TRBJ1-6,.
CASSRHRNTEAFF,TGTGCCAGCAGTAGACACAGGAACACTGAAGCTTTCTTT,TRBV6-5,.,TRBJ1-1,many
CASSYERATGGVYEQFF,TGTGCCAGCAGTTACGAACGCGCTACAGGGGGGGTTTATGAGCAGTTCTTC,TRBV6-2/TRBV6-3,.,TRBJ2-1,.
CASSELDWRGTEAFF,TGTGCCAGCAGCGAACTCGATTGGAGGGGCACTGAAGCTTTCTTT,TRBV2,.,TRBJ1-1,.
CASSYSSGGELFF,TGTGCCAGCAGTTACTCGAGTGGCGGGGAGCTGTTTTTT,TRBV6-6,.,TRBJ2-2,once
CASSLDRGRFFDRGAFF,TGTGCCAGCAGCTTGGACCGGGGTAGGTTTTTCGACCGCGGAGCTTTCTTT,TRBV5-6,.,TRBJ1-1,few
CASSVELSGLTGELFF,TGTGCCAGCAGCGTAGAACTAAGCGGACTCACCGGGGAGCTGTTTTTT,TRBV9,.,TRBJ2-2,once
CSARTAGIQYF,TGCAGTGCTAGGACAGCCGGCATTCAGTACTTC,TRBV20-1,.,TRBJ2-4,.
CASSLWIAGTQETQYF,TGCGCCAGCAGCTTGTGGATAGCGGGTACCCAAGAGACCCAGTACTTC,TRBV5-1,TRBD2,TRBJ2-5,few
CASSLYRSGTQKDTQYF,TGTGCCAGCAGTCTTTACAGGTCCGGGACCCAGAAAGATACGCAGTATTTT,TRBV6-2/TRBV6-3,.,TRBJ2-3,.
CASSQTTELIYGYTF,TGCGCCAGCAGCCAGACCACAGAGCTGATCTATGGCTACACCTTC,TRBV4-1,.,TRBJ1-2,.
CASSEAGGSGNQPQHF,TGTGCCAGCAGTGAGGCGGGGGGTTCAGGCAATCAGCCCCAGCATTTT,TRBV25-1,.,TRBJ1-5,few
CASSVFAGTNTYEQYF,TGTGCCAGCAGTGTCTTCGCCGGGACAAATACCTACGAGCAGTACTTC,TRBV6-1,.,TRBJ2-7,.
CASSLMGQDYMNTEAFF,TGTGCCAGCAGCTTAATGGGACAGGACTACATGAACACTGAAGCTTTCTTT,TRBV7-8,TRBD1,TRBJ1-1,few
CASSYPRGSPLHF,TGTGCCAGCAGTTACCCCAGAGGATCACCCCTCCACTTT,TRBV6-2/TRBV6-3,.,TRBJ1-6,once